The TCR beta chain under discussion was sequenced for a study of blood T cell repertoires in COVID-19. Turning to the study itself: Nucleic acid was either cDNA or gDNA, and it came from T cells, B-cell-depleted T cells, or PBMCs.

As processed by the authors: It was from reference gene primer amplification that nucleated cell counts were estimated. Profiling relied on immunoSEQ multiplex PCR, and the TCRdb table lists in-frame clones only, not all of them. V and J calls and clone size are those listed in that table; D and trimming were worked out from the DNA. The data hold 55,000 to 70,000 clones, with around 84% observed a single time. Germline assignment: CDR1 MNHEY and CDR2 SMNVEV (reference sequence). Trimming cost V 4 bases and J 8 bases; bases outside gene matches: 11. This CDR3 is built from 15 residues. The V call is TRBV27, the J call TRBJ1-2; TRBD1 agrees at 9 bases. This TCR derives from a man in his forties or fifties with acute or convalescent COVID-19. The sample comprised peripheral blood. For the CDR3, the DNA is TGTGCCAGCAGTTCGGCGGGAACAGGGGGCACCGGCTACACCTTC. Protein product: CASSSAGTGGTGYTF.